The rows below give T cell receptor beta chains drawn from one sample of a study of blood T cell repertoires in COVID-19. Method: immunoSEQ multiplex PCR; TCRdb's copy keeps in-frame clones and lacks some. The data hold approximately 140,000 clones, with approximately 86% observed a single time. Sequencing was carried out using peripheral blood. These receptors all stem from a man aged 65-85 years with acute or convalescent COVID-19. CDR3s include the opening cysteine and the closing phenylalanine or tryptophan. Each record gives: J gene, D gene, clone size, V gene, CDR3 protein, CDR3 DNA. The D gene is left open where the match is weak. Only part of the rows carry a size: once, few, many, or a class if the clone is expanded.

>TRBJ1-4|TRBD1|many|TRBV19
CASSVGTGNNEKLFF
TGTGCCAGTAGTGTCGGGACAGGGAATAATGAAAAACTGTTTTTT
>TRBJ1-1|.|once|TRBV7-9
CASSFEGGTEAFF
TGTGCCAGCAGCTTCGAAGGGGGCACTGAAGCTTTCTTT
>TRBJ1-2|TRBD1|.|TRBV11-2
CASSFDRDYGYTF
TGTGCCAGCAGTTTCGACAGGGACTATGGCTACACCTTC
>TRBJ2-1|TRBD1|.|TRBV5-1
CASSSDRGGEQFF
TGCGCCAGCAGCTCCGACAGGGGAGGTGAGCAGTTCTTC
>TRBJ1-1|.|.|TRBV18
CASSEIRLGTEAFF
TGTGCCAGCTCGGAGATAAGGTTAGGCACTGAAGCTTTCTTT
>TRBJ1-4|TRBD1|few|TRBV6-5
CASSPSDRGHEKLFF
TGTGCCAGCAGTCCGTCGGACAGGGGACATGAAAAACTGTTTTTT
>TRBJ2-3|TRBD2|.|TRBV3-1/TRBV3-2
CASSQDPGTSVNTQYF
TGTGCCAGCAGCCAAGATCCGGGGACTAGCGTAAATACGCAGTATTTT
>TRBJ1-4|TRBD1|.|TRBV6-5
CARQGSTNEKLFF
TGTGCCCGACAGGGTTCAACTAATGAAAAACTGTTTTTT
>TRBJ2-2|TRBD1|.|TRBV28
CASSSPGQGGGGELFF
TGTGCCAGCAGTTCACCGGGACAGGGGGGTGGCGGGGAGCTGTTTTTT
>TRBJ2-7|TRBD2|.|TRBV7-2
CASSHTSGRYEQYF
TGTGCCAGCAGCCACACTAGCGGGAGATACGAGCAGTACTTC
>TRBJ1-2|TRBD1|.|TRBV28
CASSLSKVLQGGGYTF
TGTGCCAGCAGTTTGAGTAAGGTGTTACAGGGGGGAGGCTACACCTTC
>TRBJ1-3|.|.|TRBV19
CASSVQPGHLSGNTIYF
TGTGCCAGTAGCGTACAACCGGGACACCTCTCTGGAAACACCATATATTTT
>TRBJ1-1|.|.|TRBV1
CTSSQETGRDTEAFF
TGCACCAGCAGCCAGGAGACAGGGAGAGACACTGAAGCTTTCTTT
>TRBJ2-2|TRBD1|.|TRBV5-8
CASRPRQGAIGELFF
TGTGCCAGCAGGCCTCGACAGGGGGCGATCGGGGAGCTGTTTTTT
>TRBJ1-5|TRBD1|.|TRBV4-3
CASSLTTGDNQPQHF
TGCGCCAGCAGCCTAACGACAGGGGACAATCAGCCCCAGCATTTT
>TRBJ2-1|.|few|TRBV29-1
CSVELGSGYNEQFF
TGCAGCGTTGAGCTCGGGAGCGGCTACAATGAGCAGTTCTTC
>TRBJ1-2|.|.|TRBV28
CASSLQGSYGYTF
TGTGCCAGCAGCCTACAGGGTTCCTATGGCTACACCTTC
>TRBJ1-1|TRBD1|.|TRBV6-5
CASRKTGLNTEAFF
TGTGCCAGTAGGAAGACAGGGTTGAACACTGAAGCTTTCTTT
>TRBJ2-5|TRBD2|.|TRBV19
CASSNSLARQETQYF
TGTGCCAGTAGTAATTCACTAGCGCGTCAAGAGACCCAGTACTTC
>TRBJ2-2|.|.|TRBV9
CASSAVTTQGRELFF
TGTGCCAGCAGCGCCGTTACCACACAGGGACGGGAGCTGTTTTTT
>TRBJ2-6|.|.|TRBV5-1
CASSRGEASGANVLTF
TGCGCCAGCAGCCGCGGGGAAGCCTCTGGGGCCAACGTCCTGACTTTC
>TRBJ1-6|.|.|TRBV7-8
CASSLAGQGWNSPLHF
TGTGCCAGCAGCTTAGCGGGTCAGGGTTGGAATTCACCCCTCCACTTT
>TRBJ1-1|.|.|TRBV10-3
CAISEGRETEAFF
TGTGCCATCAGTGAGGGGAGGGAGACTGAAGCTTTCTTT
>TRBJ1-5|TRBD1|.|TRBV27
CASSSPDRGGLQPQHF
TGTGCCAGCAGTTCGCCCGACAGGGGGGGGCTTCAGCCCCAGCATTTT
>TRBJ1-4|TRBD1|.|TRBV5-1
CASSPGQGNEKLFF
TGCGCCAGCAGCCCAGGACAGGGAAATGAAAAACTGTTTTTT
>TRBJ2-2|.|few|TRBV6-6
CASNGQGFGELFF
TGTGCCAGCAATGGGCAGGGGTTCGGGGAGCTGTTTTTT
>TRBJ2-5|.|.|TRBV24-1
CATSDPRIGGETQYF
TGTGCCACCAGTGATCCGAGGATAGGGGGAGAGACCCAGTACTTC
>TRBJ2-1|.|.|TRBV2
CASSEDASGPNQQFF
TGTGCCAGCAGTGAAGATGCTAGTGGCCCCAATCAGCAGTTCTTC
>TRBJ2-1|.|.|TRBV6-5
CATRDFYNEQFF
TGTGCCACCCGGGACTTCTACAATGAGCAGTTCTTC
>TRBJ1-1|TRBD1|.|TRBV29-1
CSVGQGGNTEAFF
TGCAGCGTTGGACAGGGGGGGAACACTGAAGCTTTCTTT
>TRBJ2-1|.|.|TRBV16
CASSLTSSNEQFF
TGTGCCAGCAGCCTTACTAGCAGTAATGAGCAGTTCTTC
>TRBJ2-7|TRBD1|.|TRBV12-3/TRBV12-4
CASSLGDRGPKF
TGTGCCAGCAGTTTAGGGGACAGGGGGCCAAAGTTC
>TRBJ2-1|.|once|TRBV7-8
CASRQGGTSYNEQFF
TGTGCCAGCAGACAAGGGGGAACCTCCTACAATGAGCAGTTCTTC
>TRBJ1-6|TRBD1|.|TRBV7-2
CASSGLTGGNSPLHF
TGTGCCAGCAGCGGTTTGACAGGGGGTAATTCACCCCTCCACTTT
>TRBJ2-3|TRBD2|.|TRBV5-1
CASSLTSGPSTDTQYF
TGCGCCAGCAGCTTGACTAGCGGACCTAGCACAGATACGCAGTATTTT
>TRBJ2-1|TRBD1|.|TRBV7-2
CASSLRSGTGNHEQFF
TGTGCCAGCAGCTTACGATCCGGGACAGGGAACCATGAGCAGTTCTTC
>TRBJ1-6|.|.|TRBV27
CASSLLTHNSPLHF
TGTGCCAGCAGTTTGTTGACTCATAATTCACCCCTCCACTTT
>TRBJ2-1|TRBD2|once|TRBV19
CATRGSSYNEQFF
TGTGCCACACGCGGGAGCTCCTACAATGAGCAGTTCTTC
>TRBJ2-5|TRBD2|.|TRBV7-2
CASSRGLAVQETQYF
TGTGCCAGCAGCCGGGGACTAGCGGTCCAAGAGACCCAGTACTTC
>TRBJ2-1|TRBD2|.|TRBV6-2/TRBV6-3
CASSYSPLAGVGYEQFF
TGTGCCAGCAGTTACTCGCCACTAGCGGGAGTCGGGTATGAGCAGTTCTTC
>TRBJ2-5|.|medium-sized|TRBV6-5
CASSSGVGMETQYF
TGTGCCAGCAGTTCAGGGGTAGGGATGGAGACCCAGTACTTC
>TRBJ1-3|.|.|TRBV7-9
CASSQSGNTIYF
TGTGCCAGCAGCCAAAGCGGAAACACCATATATTTT
>TRBJ1-4|.|.|TRBV5-4
CASSPRPINEKLFF
TGTGCCAGCAGCCCCAGGCCGATTAATGAAAAACTGTTTTTT
>TRBJ2-5|TRBD1|.|TRBV11-3
CASSSDRGETQYF
TGTGCCAGCAGCTCGGACAGGGGGGAGACCCAGTACTTC
>TRBJ2-2|.|once|TRBV6-5
CASRGSWTDTGELFF
TGTGCCAGCAGGGGGTCCTGGACTGACACCGGGGAGCTGTTTTTT
>TRBJ1-2|TRBD1|.|TRBV6-5
CASSYYGDRVYGYTF
TGTGCCAGCAGTTATTACGGCGACAGGGTCTATGGCTACACCTTC
>TRBJ1-2|.|.|TRBV19
CASSSDGGHGYGYTF
TGTGCCAGTAGTTCCGACGGGGGGCACGGCTATGGCTACACCTTC
>TRBJ2-3|.|.|TRBV7-8
CASSTQTVVPPDTQYF
TGTGCCAGCAGCACCCAAACAGTGGTCCCCCCAGATACGCAGTATTTT
>TRBJ1-6|TRBD1|.|TRBV6-6
CASSGQGTNSPLHF
TGTGCCAGCAGTGGACAGGGTACTAATTCACCCCTCCACTTT
>TRBJ2-2|TRBD1|.|TRBV6-5
CASSLDRGNTGELFF
TGTGCCAGCAGCCTCGACAGGGGGAACACCGGGGAGCTGTTTTTT
>TRBJ2-3|.|.|TRBV6-1
CASSESVSSTDTQYF
TGTGCCAGCAGTGAATCCGTCTCTAGCACAGATACGCAGTATTTT
>TRBJ2-3|TRBD1|.|TRBV15
CATSNRGSGTDTQYF
TGTGCCACCAGCAACAGGGGGTCGGGCACAGATACGCAGTATTTT